These 29 T cell receptor beta chains originate from one sample sequenced in a study of blood T cell repertoires in COVID-19. The data were produced by immunoSEQ multiplex PCR, yet TCRdb's version contains in-frame clones alone and is incomplete. The data show about 240,000 clones, 85% to 90% seen once. Sequenced material: peripheral blood. These receptors originate from a man aged 55 to 70 with acute or convalescent COVID-19.

This sequence joins TRBV19 and TRBJ1-5; D ambiguous. V lost 1 base to trimming and J lost 5 bases, with 12 bases between them. This CDR3 region has 15 residues. Looked up from germline, CDR1 is LNHDA and CDR2 is SQIVND (reference sequence). Written as DNA, the CDR3 is TGTGCCAGTAGTATAGTGGAGCGGCCACATCAGCCCCAGCATTTT. This sequence encodes CASSIVERPHQPQHF.

This CDR3 is CASSQPGSNQPQHF. CDR3 DNA: TGTGCCAGCAGCCAACCGGGGAGCAATCAGCCCCAGCATTTT. The gene calls are TRBV3-1 (or the pseudogene TRBV3-2) and TRBJ1-5; no definite D call. CDR3 size: 14 residues. V lost 2 bases and J lost 1, with 6 bases in between. Germline values: CDR1 LGHDT, CDR2 YNNKEL (reference sequence).

This rearrangement joins TRBV3-1 (or the pseudogene TRBV3-2) to TRBJ1-2, with TRBD1 matching 7 bases. The CDR3 extends over 15 amino acids. J lost 6 bases, V lost 0 bases, and 7 bases had no gene match. Germline V CDR1 and CDR2: LGHDT, YNNKEL (reference sequence). The CDR3 region has the DNA TGTGCCAGCAGCCAAGACTACAGGGGTGGCGATGGCTACACCTTC. Its translation is CASSQDYRGGDGYTF.

The chain links TRBV11-3 to TRBJ2-4; D is possibly TRBD2 (5 bases). The CDR3 consists of 11 residues. V dropped 6 bases and J dropped 8 bases, with 8 bases sitting between them. Germline CDR1 reads SGHNT; CDR2 reads YENEEA. The CDR3 loop is CASRAEDIQYF. Written as DNA, the CDR3 is TGTGCCAGCAGGGCGGAGGACATTCAGTACTTC.

J is TRBJ1-4 and V is TRBV27, with D possibly TRBD1 on 5 matching bases. The CDR3 consists of 13 residues. V was clipped by 8 bases and J by 2 bases, with 9 bases between them. Germline values: CDR1 MNHEY, CDR2 SMNVEV (reference sequence). The chain's CDR3 is CASSGHTNEKLFF. CDR3 DNA sequence: TGTGCCAGCTCAGGGCATACTAATGAAAAACTGTTTTTT.

J is TRBJ1-2 and V is TRBV27, with D maybe TRBD1 (6 bases). The CDR3 sequence is 16 residues long. V was trimmed by 5 bases and J by 1 base, leaving 17 bases between them. Germline values: CDR1 MNHEY, CDR2 SMNVEV (reference sequence). CDR3 DNA: TGTGCCAGCAGTCTCCTTCAGGGGATCTATAACTATGGCTACACCTTC. Its translation: CASSLLQGIYNYGYTF.

This clone was seen more than once but under ten times. The chain joins TRBV30 to TRBJ1-4, with a weak D call TRBD1 (6 bases). The CDR3 runs to 14 residues. Germline CDR1 is GTSNPN and CDR2 is SVGIG (reference sequence). With 4 bases removed from V and 6 bases from J, the gap between germline ends came to 15 bases. CDR3 sequence reads: CAWTRDRTDEKLFF. For the CDR3, the DNA is TGTGCCTGGACTCGTGACAGGACGGATGAAAAACTGTTTTTT.

The V gene is TRBV5-1, the J gene TRBJ1-2, with TRBD1 identical over 8 bases. V dropped 3 bases and J dropped 8; count of bases not matched to a gene: 9. The germline V gene encodes CDR1 SGHRS and CDR2 YFSETQ. CDR3 size: 14 residues. The CDR3 is CASSSIQGAEGYTF. CDR3 nucleotide sequence: TGCGCCAGCAGCTCGATCCAGGGGGCGGAAGGCTACACCTTC. Supplemented by reference TRBV5-1 and TRBJ1-2, the full variable domain reads KAGVTQTPRYLIKTRGQQVTLSCSPISGHRSVSWYQQTPGQGLQFLFEYFSETQRNKGNFPGRFSGRQFSNSRSEMNVSTLELGDSALYLCASSSIQGAEGYTFGSGTRLTVV.

The chain employs TRBV5-1 and TRBJ2-2; 10 nucleotides agree with TRBD2. V was pared by 4 bases and J by 1 base, with 1 base of the junction left unmatched. Germline V gene lookup returns CDR1 SGHRS and CDR2 YFSETQ. The CDR3 runs to 15 residues. The DNA of the CDR3 is TGCGCCAGCAGCCAGCGGGAGGGGAACACCGGGGAGCTGTTTTTT. This codes for CASSQREGNTGELFF. Full variable domain (rest looked up from reference TRBV5-1 and TRBJ2-2): KAGVTQTPRYLIKTRGQQVTLSCSPISGHRSVSWYQQTPGQGLQFLFEYFSETQRNKGNFPGRFSGRQFSNSRSEMNVSTLELGDSALYLCASSQREGNTGELFFGEGSRLTVL.

The chain carries TRBV11-3 and TRBJ2-7, with D possibly being TRBD2 (5 bases). CDR3 length equals 14 residues. Trimming removed 1 base from V and 4 bases from J, with 11 bases in between. Germline assignment: CDR1 SGHNT and CDR2 YENEEA. The CDR3 DNA follows: TGTGCCAGCAGCTTAGCCCGGGTAGCGTACGAGCAGTACTTC. Amino acid sequence: CASSLARVAYEQYF.

CDR3: CSASIRGDGYTF. As DNA, the CDR3 is TGCAGTGCTAGTATCAGGGGGGATGGCTACACCTTC. The V call is TRBV20-1, the J call TRBJ1-2; the match to TRBD1 covers 7 bases. The CDR3 sequence is 12 residues long. Unmatched junction bases numbered 4, after V lost 3 bases and J lost 6 bases. Germline V gene lookup returns CDR1 DFQATT and CDR2 SNEGSKA (reference sequence).

V usage is TRBV5-8 and J usage is TRBJ1-1; D is undetermined. The CDR3 runs 13 residues. The germline CDR1 and CDR2 sequences are SGHTS and YDEGEE. The V gene lost 3 bases and the J gene lost 4 bases, with 10 bases spanning the gap. CDR3 amino acids: CASSSGGSTEAFF. The CDR3 DNA sequence: TGTGCCAGCAGCTCCGGAGGGAGCACTGAAGCTTTCTTT.

The chain carries TRBV29-1 and TRBJ2-1; a possible D gene is TRBD1 (5 bases). CDR1 is SQVTM, CDR2 ANQGSEA, per germline. V lost 7 bases, J lost 10 bases, and 20 bases lay in between. The CDR3 has 13 amino acids. CDR3 amino acids: CSASLTQGQEQFF. As DNA, the CDR3 is TGCAGCGCCTCCTTGACCCAGGGCCAGGAGCAGTTCTTC.

The chain has TRBV2 and TRBJ1-5; D may be TRBD1 (6 bases). Germline V gives CDR1 SNHLY, CDR2 FYNNEI. The CDR3 consists of 18 residues. V was shortened by 1 base and J by 1 base, with 17 bases between the two germline ends. The CDR3, as DNA: TGTGCCAGCAGTGAAGTGGGGTCGAGGACAGTAAGCAATCAGCCCCAGCATTTT. Amino acids: CASSEVGSRTVSNQPQHF.

The chain employs TRBV10-3 and TRBJ2-5; 11 bases match TRBD1. The CDR3 is 15 residues long. V trimming: 5 bases; J trimming: 5 bases; junction bases outside the gene matches: 7. The germline gives CDR1 ENHRY, CDR2 SYGVKD. The CDR3 region is CAISQMDRGRETQYF. CDR3 in DNA: TGTGCCATCAGTCAGATGGACAGGGGGCGGGAGACCCAGTACTTC.

This chain uses TRBV11-3 with TRBJ2-5, with a possible D match to TRBD2 (5 bases). CDR1 is SGHNT and CDR2 is YENEEA in the germline V gene. V lost 3 bases and J lost 2, with 13 bases in between. This CDR3 contains 15 residues. The CDR3 sequence is CASSLVGVLQETQYF. The CDR3, as DNA: TGTGCCAGCAGCTTGGTGGGAGTTTTGCAAGAGACCCAGTACTTC.

The chain links TRBV7-3 to TRBJ2-2, with 12 bases identical to TRBD2. Germline CDR1 is SGHTA and CDR2 is FQGTGA. Trimming took 3 bases from V and 6 from J; bases not matched to a gene: 5. The CDR3 has 16 amino acids. Here the CDR3 DNA reads TGTGCCAGCAGCTTGACTAGCGGGAGTATGGCCGGGGAGCTGTTTTTT. It codes for CASSLTSGSMAGELFF.

V is TRBV7-3 and J is TRBJ2-5; D may be TRBD1 (6 bases). The germline V and J ends were trimmed by 5 bases and 6 bases, with 13 bases remaining between them. The germline gives CDR1 SGHTA, CDR2 FQGTGA. The CDR3 runs to 13 residues. In nucleotides, the CDR3 is TGTGCCAGCAGCCCTACAGGGTTAAAGACCCAGTACTTC. It specifies CASSPTGLKTQYF.

This chain connects TRBV6-2 or TRBV6-3 to TRBJ2-3; no clear D. Germline loops: CDR1 MNHEY, CDR2 SVGEGT. This CDR3 is 12 amino acids long. V lost 0 bases and J lost 7, with 5 bases in between. CDR3 nucleotides: TGTGCCAGCAGTTACTCACGGTATACGCAGTATTTT. Translation gives CASSYSRYTQYF.

The V and J genes are TRBV20-1 and TRBJ2-1; 14 nucleotides match TRBD2. V shed 3 bases, J shed 3 bases, and the junction held 4 bases outside the gene matches. The CDR3 extends over 16 amino acids. The germline V gene has CDR1 DFQATT and CDR2 SNEGSKA (reference sequence). The CDR3 protein is CSASPGTSGSYNEQFF. DNA for the CDR3: TGCAGTGCTAGTCCCGGGACTAGCGGGAGCTACAATGAGCAGTTCTTC.

The chain has TRBV6-5 and TRBJ1-5; 10 bases agree with TRBD1. The V gene end was trimmed by 6 bases and the J gene end by 7 bases; junction bases not matched to a gene: 6. CDR1 is MNHEY and CDR2 is SVGAGI in the germline V gene. This CDR3 has 14 amino acids. In nucleotides, the CDR3 is TGTGCCAGCAGGGGACAGGGGAACGGGCAGCCCCAGCATTTT. Amino acid sequence: CASRGQGNGQPQHF.

The V gene is TRBV2, the J gene TRBJ2-5; 7 bases map to TRBD2. The CDR3 loop spans 13 amino acids. V lost 7 bases, J lost 1 base, and 3 bases stayed unmatched. Germline CDR1 reads SNHLY; CDR2 reads FYNNEI. The CDR3: CASMRERQETQYF. The DNA for the CDR3 is TGTGCCAGCATGCGGGAGCGCCAAGAGACCCAGTACTTC.

The V gene is TRBV9, the J gene TRBJ1-1; 7 bases fit TRBD1. Germline CDR1 reads SGDLS; CDR2 reads YYNGEE. V trimming: 0 bases; J trimming: 0 bases; junction bases outside the gene matches: 11. This CDR3 spans 18 amino acids. For the CDR3, the DNA is TGTGCCAGCAGCGTAGTCCCCGCAGGGGGGTACATGAACACTGAAGCTTTCTTT. Its translation is CASSVVPAGGYMNTEAFF.

The gene calls are TRBV11-2 and TRBJ2-2; D is uncertain. The CDR3 covers 14 residues. Trimming removed 0 bases from V and 7 bases from J, with 9 bases in between. Looked up from germline, CDR1 is SGHAT and CDR2 is FQNNGV. The CDR3 sequence is CASSLERMSGELFF. The CDR3 coding sequence is TGTGCCAGCAGCTTAGAGCGTATGAGCGGGGAGCTGTTTTTT.

The rearrangement uses TRBV7-2 and TRBJ1-2; D may be TRBD1 (6 bases). The CDR3 runs to 14 residues. Germline assignment: CDR1 SGHTA and CDR2 FQGNSA. Trimming took off 5 bases at V and 4 bases at J, with 14 bases between the two ends. CDR3 sequence: CASSTQTGPYGYTF. The DNA for the CDR3 is TGTGCCAGCAGCACCCAAACAGGGCCCTATGGCTACACCTTC.

V gene TRBV4-1 combines with J gene TRBJ2-7; D might be TRBD2 (5 bases). The CDR3 loop spans 14 amino acids. Germline V gene data show CDR1 as MGHRA and CDR2 as YSYEKL. V was pared by 3 bases and J by 0 bases, with 9 bases between. The CDR3 spells CASSQASSSYEQYF. CDR3 in DNA: TGCGCCAGCAGCCAGGCTAGCAGCTCCTACGAGCAGTACTTC.

This rearrangement joins TRBV7-2 to TRBJ2-1; D is perhaps TRBD2 (5 bases). V was trimmed by 1 base and J by 16 bases, leaving 14 bases between them. CDR3 length: 12 amino acids. From germline, CDR1 is SGHTA and CDR2 FQGNSA. CDR3 sequence (DNA): TGTGCCAGCAGCTTAGAAAGGCGGGTCCTTTTCTTC. Its translation is CASSLERRVLFF.

The sample holds one count of this clone. The rearrangement joins TRBV7-3 to TRBJ2-5, with D perhaps TRBD1 (6 bases). V was cut by 5 bases and J by 5 bases, with 15 bases left in between. The germline gives CDR1 SGHTA, CDR2 FQGTGA. There are 14 residues in the CDR3. CDR3 loop: CASSPTGQIETQYF. The CDR3 coding sequence is TGTGCCAGCAGCCCCACCGGACAGATCGAGACCCAGTACTTC.

The rearrangement joins TRBV7-8 to TRBJ1-1; D perhaps matches TRBD1 (5 bases). V lost 5 bases, J lost 1 base, and 11 bases lay in between. The CDR3 has 14 residues. Germline V gene sequence: CDR1 SGHVS, CDR2 FQNEAQ. The CDR3 DNA reads TGTGCCAGCAGCGTCCTCGGGGGGAACACTGAAGCTTTCTTT. Encoded protein: CASSVLGGNTEAFF.